This TCR beta chain was identified during a study of cytomegalovirus exposure and HLA in healthy donors. Study-level points and caveats: The majority of CMV-associated TCR beta chains were reported as apparently HLA-restricted in a later analysis. Some TCR beta chains (approximately 180 of them) were listed as cytomegalovirus-associated. Sequence variants that were highly shared formed a cluster that was likely a sequencing artifact.

On this clone: The target antigen is unknown.

The length of the CDR3 is 14 residues. Trimming shortened V by 0 bases and J by 2 bases, and 7 bases separated the two germline ends. Germline V gene sequence: CDR1 SGHRS, CDR2 YFSETQ. The PCR used 60 Vbeta and 13 Jbeta primers. Using immunoSEQ multiplex PCR, the repertoire was profiled, and TCRdb retains in-frame clones only, with some absent. In the table there are 200,000 to 250,000 clones, approximately 84% of which are singletons. Sequencing was done on a sample of PBMCs. This sequence was found in a woman between 35 and 50 years old in good health and CMV-seronegative. The chain is built from TRBV5-1 and TRBJ2-3; TRBD1 is a possible D gene (5 bases). CDR3 amino acids: CASSLEGFTDTQYF. DNA of the CDR3: TGCGCCAGCAGCTTGGAGGGGTTCACAGATACGCAGTATTTT.